This T cell receptor (beta chain) was profiled in a study of cytomegalovirus exposure and HLA in healthy donors (dated by TCRdb to the late 2010s). Concerning the study at large: An earlier analysis of some 620 of the donors reported 250 to 350 Gb of sequence data and around 100 million unique TCR beta sequences obtained from roughly 170 million T cells. Approximately 310 gigabases of sequencing data and 70 million to 85 million unique TCR sequences were included in an early release covering around 600 HLA-typed donors. Of the 300 to 500 genotyped donors, approximately 80% were placed in the genetic ancestry cluster associated with self-reported Caucasian donors. The study was designed to test whether signatures of past pathogen exposure could be identified by cataloging public T cell receptors. The study profiled the T cell repertoires of under 700 subjects by immunosequencing and related them to cytomegalovirus serostatus. A separate validation cohort of over 95 different subjects was used in addition to the approximately 700-subject first cohort. The study combined high-throughput TCR immunosequencing, statistical association of individual TCRs with disease status, and machine learning to predict cytomegalovirus infection status. A later analysis re-examined previously published TCR beta repertoires from more than 550 donors and added high-resolution HLA genotyping to investigate patterns of TCR occurrence. Rather than drawing on any new phenotypic data, the later analysis identified candidate immune exposures from TCR beta sequences and the way those sequences occurred across donors. To decide whether each TCR beta V gene segment behaved as functional or pseudogenic, an earlier analysis of approximately 590 of the donors relied on high-throughput TCR beta sequencing. Alongside the repertoire data, information on donor age, sex, ethnicity and CMV serostatus was compiled. Genome-wide SNP genotypes for about three fifths of the roughly 700 donors were used in a later genetic analysis, which treated that subset as a discovery cohort. All discovery cohort repertoires had been generated using a single sequencing platform. Class I and class II HLA loci were covered by the typing at four-digit resolution. Typing coverage varied by locus: roughly 629-640 donors for A, B, C, DRB1 and DQB1; more than 500 for DQA1; around 610 for DPA1; roughly 450 for DPB1. Because of strong linkage in the cohort, roughly five DR-DQ haplotypes were treated as single units for association and clustering. Among roughly 370 genotyped donors of the cohort, an average of around 240,000 unique TCR beta nucleotide sequences were sequenced per donor, roughly 18% of them non-productive. The paper's findings and limits, for the study overall: A later analysis found that most CMV-associated TCR beta chains appeared HLA-restricted, with HLA associations seemingly driven largely by CMV exposure. A total of 164 TCR beta chains were listed by the study as associated with cytomegalovirus. The earlier analysis of almost 600 of the donors excluded some 15 rarely observed V segments, including chromosome 9 orphons, because counts were too low. CMV serostatus was the only immune exposure information available for the cohort. An earlier analysis of approximately 500 of the donors showed that most TCR beta V segments appeared in productive rearrangements either about 87% or about 30% of the time, which broadly matched IMGT annotations. In a later genetic analysis, a missense DCLRE1C variant was associated with V-gene and J-gene trimming of TCR beta chains, and the association was replicated in an independent cohort. At a false discovery rate of 0.05, a later analysis linked 16,951 TCR beta sequences to specific HLA alleles. The classifier was reported to diagnose cytomegalovirus status with high specificity and sensitivity in both the original cohort and the validation cohort. A later genetic analysis reported fewer N-insertions in productive TCRs among donors in an Asian-associated ancestry cluster than the roughly 700-donor mean. In a later analysis, several top co-occurrence clusters were reported to appear linked to parvovirus B19, influenza, CMV and Epstein-Barr virus. In a later analysis, HLA-associated TCR beta chains were found to be more clonally expanded and to have lower generation probabilities than equally common non-associated chains. In a later analysis, the rate of TCR association differed among HLA loci, with DRB1 alleles having the most associated TCRs and HLA-C alleles having the fewest. Correlated functional status among segregating V segments might be attributable to linkage disequilibrium, but an unknown experimental factor could not be ruled out. In vitro tests confirmed that a few of the cytomegalovirus-associated TCR beta chains recognize cytomegalovirus antigens. Some IMGT-functional V segments, including TRBV6-2 and TRBV6-3, could not be distinguished by the 87-base-pair reads and were therefore excluded. Presence/absence analyses assumed roughly uniform sequencing depth across donors, an assumption that may not hold. A cluster of highly shared sequence variants was judged likely to be a technical artifact of the sequencing pipeline. Across donors, most TCR sequences were observed very rarely, whereas some public TCRs were present in many individuals. Only TCR beta chains were sequenced in this cohort, and the absence of alpha or paired-chain data limited detectable features. A further reported finding was that TCR beta sequences accurately predicted the HLA-A and HLA-B alleles for most subjects in the first cohort. Because HLA typing was unavailable for some donors at each locus, only the typed subset was used in association tests. When HLA alleles, especially DR and DQ, strongly co-occurred, attributing TCR associations to individual alleles was difficult. The authors suggested that the approach could potentially be generalized to other disease states and immunological phenotypes.

From the germline V gene, CDR1 is MDHEN and CDR2 is SYDVKM. The trim is 6 bases for V and 4 bases for J, with a gap of 19 bases between the germline ends. The CDR3 numbers 15 residues from cysteine through phenylalanine. Of the read, only the CDR3 DNA is kept; its 45 bases are in frame from base 1. In total, just over 650 healthy bone marrow donors made up the cohort. At the time of sampling, every cohort member was nominally healthy, though immune exposures that went unrecorded were likely present. The donor tested CMV seronegative and was one of the 352 seronegative cohort members. A peripheral blood sample was provided by each donor, and peripheral blood mononuclear cells were used for TCR beta sequencing. The Qiagen DNeasy Blood Extraction Kit was used to extract genomic DNA from the blood cell samples. Only one count was recorded for this clone. Its antigen is currently not known. No much larger clone is present one base from it, and per-base qualities are unavailable.

Libraries were made using the immunoSEQ multiplex PCR assay. For the multiplex PCR, a mixture combining 60 forward primers for TCR Vbeta segments and 13 reverse primers for TCR Jbeta segments was used. The CDR3 region of rearranged TCR beta genes was amplified from genomic DNA by a multiplex PCR assay. The amplified TCR beta libraries were sequenced on the Illumina HiSeq System as 87-base-pair reads. The authors' pipeline ran thus. A later analysis tallied some 79 million unique TCR beta chains across the 700 or so repertoires, and some 10 million of those chains were shared by two or more donors. To remove PCR and sequencing errors, raw reads were error-corrected and collapsed into unique sequences using a nearest-neighbor algorithm that merged closely related sequences. To assign V, D and J gene segments, CDR3 sequences were aligned to IMGT reference sequences. Each retained sequence needed at least a six-nucleotide match to both a V gene segment and a J gene segment. A rearrangement was called productive if the CDR3 had no stop codons and remained in frame with V and J, and every other rearrangement was called non-productive. CDR3 was defined according to IMGT convention as the region running from the second conserved V-encoded cysteine to the conserved J-encoded phenylalanine. The earlier analysis of about 610 of the donors excluded sequences that lacked an unambiguous match to a single V gene segment. In an earlier analysis of roughly 600 of the donors, a V segment was called functional when productive rearrangements were above 56.7%, and segregating when the standard deviation between donors exceeded 5%. A statistical classification framework was built for diagnosing cytomegalovirus status from the catalog of TCR beta chain sequences. A later analysis assigned V and J genes by comparing TCR nucleotide sequences with IMGT/GENE-DB human TR gene sequences. The TCRdist pipeline was used in a later analysis to assign CDR3 sequences and most-parsimonious VDJ recombination scenarios. A later analysis defined each TCR beta chain by its CDR3 amino acid sequence plus V-gene family, and excluded reads lacking a unique V-gene family. As a way to deal with suspected cross-contamination and a sequencing artifact, a later analysis dropped hundreds of nucleotide sequences that were highly shared and had low generation probability. A later analysis calculated a clonal expansion index for each public chain from normalized within-repertoire ranks of inferred template counts. In a later analysis, generation probabilities were computed with a VDJ recombination model fitted to out-of-frame rearrangements, and the resulting probabilities were checked against IGoR. In a later analysis, TCR-TCR, TCR-HLA and TCR-CMV co-occurrence was scored with hypergeometric tests, and a repertoire-size bias correction was applied to TCR pairs. To estimate false discovery rates, a later analysis permuted the HLA or CMV assignments 20 times. In a later analysis, co-occurring TCRs were grouped with DBSCAN, and TCRdist sequence similarity was added when clustering was performed within HLA-allele-positive subsets. Repertoires with fewer than 30,000 or more than 120,000 public chains, plus five repertoires with anomalous nucleotide sharing, were excluded from co-occurrence clustering. TCRdb took this table from immuneACCESS and kept in-frame rearrangements with V and J called. Such tables lack part of the clones; where checked against another copy, unresolved V genes explain under half of the gap, and the rest is unexplained. The V and J calls and clone size come from that table; D and trimming were worked out from the DNA. This sample lists over 150,000 clones; roughly 80% were detected once. The ten largest clones capture roughly 1.3% of the sample.

Sequencing was done on a sample of PBMCs. The source is a woman aged 45 to 65 in good health and CMV-seronegative. The chain is encoded by TRBV28 joined to TRBJ2-7, and possibly TRBD2, on 5 matching bases. The DNA sequence is TGTGCCAGCAGCCCCCCAGCGGTCAGTTTGTACGAGCAGTACTTC. Translated, this is CASSPPAVSLYEQYF. When the CDR3 is completed using the reference TRBV28 and TRBJ2-7 genes on either side, the full variable domain is DVKVTQSSRYLVKRTGEKVFLECVQDMDHENMFWYRQDPGLGLRLIYFSYDVKMKEKGDIPEGYSVSREKKERFSLILESASTNQTSMYLCASSPPAVSLYEQYFGPGTRLTVT.